The 23 T cell receptor beta chains below were found in one sample sequenced in a study of identical twins. TCRdb passed the 5' RACE reads through MiXCR, listing each CDR3 protein once. The sample carries 700,000 to 950,000 distinct CDR3 sequences, about 12% recorded once. These data were also reused for a study on yellow fever vaccine responses in identical twins.

Sequencing was done on a sample of PBMCs. These receptors were collected from a woman under 30 in good health.

This clonotype was detected only a few times. The chain links TRBV11-2 to TRBJ2-2, with no clear D. The CDR3 runs to 16 residues. The germline CDR1 and CDR2 sequences are SGHAT and FQNNGV. V was clipped by 1 base and J by 7 bases, with 16 bases between them. The chain's CDR3 is CASSLVSLNSLGELFF. Here the CDR3 DNA reads TGTGCCAGCAGCTTAGTGTCGCTAAACAGCCTCGGGGAGCTGTTTTTT. Together with reference TRBV11-2 and TRBJ2-2, the CDR3 gives the full variable domain: EAGVAQSPRYKIIEKRQSVAFWCNPISGHATLYWYQQILGQGPKLLIQFQNNGVVDDSQLPKDRFSAERLKGVDSTLKIQPAKLEDSAVYLCASSLVSLNSLGELFFGEGSRLTVL.

The genes are TRBV5-8 and TRBJ2-7; D remains ambiguous. The V and J ends lost 3 bases and 4 bases respectively, with 14 bases between them. From germline, CDR1 is SGHTS and CDR2 YDEGEE. CDR3 length equals 14 residues. The CDR3 region is CASSSGPPRYEQYV. CDR3 nucleotides: TGTGCCAGCAGCTCAGGACCTCCCAGATACGAGCAGTACGTC.

This clonotype has more than one count but fewer than ten. The rearrangement joins TRBV7-9 to TRBJ1-1; D is unclear. This CDR3 has 15 residues. Between the trimmed V and J ends, which lost 7 bases and 2 bases, there was a span of 17 bases. Germline V gene lookup returns CDR1 SEHNR and CDR2 FQNEAQ (reference sequence). The CDR3 here is CASTGRLKGNTEAFF. CDR3 DNA sequence: TGTGCCAGCACCGGACGGTTAAAAGGCAACACTGAAGCTTTCTTT.

This clonotype was counted only a few times. The V and J genes are TRBV6-5 and TRBJ1-4; tentatively, D is TRBD1 (5 bases). The ends were cut back, 6 bases at V and 7 bases at J, with 21 bases in the middle. The CDR3 covers 16 residues. Germline CDR1 is MNHEY and CDR2 is SVGAGI. For the CDR3, the DNA is TGTGCCAGCAGCTACGGCCCCACAGGTTACAGTGAAAAACTGTTTTTT. Amino acids: CASSYGPTGYSEKLFF.

The gene calls are TRBV25-1 and TRBJ2-1; D is perhaps TRBD2 (6 bases). The CDR3 extends over 16 amino acids. The germline V gene encodes CDR1 MGHDK and CDR2 SYGVNS. Between the trimmed V and J ends, which lost 3 bases and 8 bases, there was a span of 20 bases. The CDR3 reads CASSDFVTSNRHEQFF. The CDR3 DNA is TGTGCCAGCAGTGATTTCGTGACTAGTAATAGGCATGAGCAGTTCTTC.

The chain recombines TRBV12-3 or TRBV12-4 with TRBJ1-6, with 7 bases that match TRBD1. The CDR3 extends over 13 amino acids. V gave up 5 bases and J gave up 6 bases; unmatched junction bases: 1. The CDR3 reads CASSGDSNSPLHF. CDR3 sequence (DNA): TGTGCCAGCAGTGGGGACAGTAATTCACCCCTCCACTTT.

This clonotype was found many times. This chain uses TRBV5-1 with TRBJ2-1; 11 positions agree with TRBD2. CDR1 is SGHRS and CDR2 is YFSETQ in the germline V gene. Unmatched junction bases numbered 8, after V lost 7 bases and J lost 8 bases. CDR3 length: 14 amino acids. The CDR3 loop reads CASGELAGDDEQFF. The CDR3 DNA reads as TGCGCCAGCGGGGAACTAGCGGGGGACGATGAGCAGTTCTTC.

This clonotype was detected only a few times. Relative to the germline gene, one junction end is altered; a read error may explain this. This sequence joins TRBV3-1 and TRBJ2-3; no clear D gene. This CDR3 is 16 amino acids long. Germline V lookup: CDR1 LGHDT, CDR2 YNNKEL (reference sequence). CDR3 sequence (DNA): TGTGCCAGCAGACAAGAATTAGGGTCTCCCACAGATACGCAGTATTTT. The encoded protein is CASRQELGSPTDTQYF.

This clonotype was detected many times. The rearrangement links TRBV11-3 to TRBJ2-3; D gene unclear. CDR3 length equals 13 residues. CDR1 and CDR2 from the germline V gene are SGHNT and YENEEA. V shed 0 bases and J shed 5 bases, with 6 bases lying between them. The CDR3 loop reads CASSLDLGDTQYF. The CDR3 DNA reads TGTGCCAGCAGCTTAGATCTTGGAGATACGCAGTATTTT.

This clonotype was detected ten times or more. The V call is TRBV5-1, the J call TRBJ2-2; TRBD1 is a possible D gene (5 bases). Germline CDR1 reads SGHRS; CDR2 reads YFSETQ. This CDR3 contains 15 residues. V lost 4 bases and J 3 bases, leaving 13 bases between the germline ends. The CDR3 loop is CASSPWTTDTGELFF. CDR3 nucleotides: TGCGCCAGCAGCCCGTGGACAACCGACACCGGGGAGCTGTTTTTT.

This clonotype was seen many times. This rearrangement joins TRBV12-3 or TRBV12-4 to TRBJ1-1, with D unresolved. Trimming cost V 5 bases and J 4 bases, with 17 bases left between them. This CDR3 spans 15 amino acids. The CDR3 protein is CASSQISPGRTEAFF. The CDR3 region has the DNA TGTGCCAGCAGTCAAATCTCTCCGGGCCGCACTGAAGCTTTCTTT.

CDR3 protein: CASSLVAGVNYNEQFF. CDR3 bases: TGTGCCAGCAGCTTGGTAGCGGGGGTAAATTACAATGAGCAGTTCTTC. This chain joins TRBV7-2 and TRBJ2-1; 9 nucleotides match TRBD2. With V trimmed by 3 bases and J by 4 bases, 7 bases remained unmatched. Germline assignment: CDR1 SGHTA and CDR2 FQGNSA. This CDR3 contains 16 residues.

This chain uses TRBV7-9 with TRBJ2-1, with D possibly being TRBD2 (6 bases). Trimming cost V 5 bases and J 5 bases, with 19 bases left between them. CDR3 length: 16 residues. The germline gives CDR1 SEHNR, CDR2 FQNEAQ (reference sequence). CDR3 sequence: CASSNPPTGLNNEQFF. The CDR3 DNA reads as TGTGCCAGCAGCAACCCCCCGACGGGACTTAACAATGAGCAGTTCTTC.

V usage is TRBV5-1 and J usage is TRBJ2-5, with 8 bases that match TRBD2. The junction had 12 bases not matched to a gene; V was cut back by 4 bases and J by 4 bases. The CDR3 is made up of 16 amino acids. In germline, CDR1 is SGHRS, CDR2 YFSETQ. The CDR3 spells CASSTTLREVGETQYF. The DNA for the CDR3 is TGCGCCAGCAGCACCACTTTGCGGGAGGTAGGAGAGACCCAGTACTTC.

The chain recombines TRBV24-1 with TRBJ1-1; no firm D call. The V end lost 4 bases, the J end lost 4 bases, and 9 bases lay between the germline ends. The CDR3 has 13 amino acids. Germline V gene data show CDR1 as KGHDR and CDR2 as SFDVKD. The CDR3 here is CATSETWGTEAFF. In DNA, the CDR3 is TGTGCCACCAGTGAAACGTGGGGCACTGAAGCTTTCTTT.

The gene calls are TRBV6-4 and TRBJ2-2; no clear D gene. This CDR3 spans 16 amino acids. V was trimmed by 2 bases and J by 1 base, leaving 11 bases between them. CDR1 MRHNA and CDR2 SNTAGT come from the germline V gene. The CDR3 loop is CASSDVLRKNTGELFF. DNA for the CDR3: TGTGCCAGCAGTGACGTGCTCAGAAAGAACACCGGGGAGCTGTTTTTT.

This clonotype was counted only a few times. This rearrangement joins TRBV28 to TRBJ1-6, with TRBD1 matching over 7 bases. CDR1 is MDHEN, CDR2 SYDVKM, per germline. V lost 5 bases to trimming and J lost 4 bases; unmatched junction nucleotides: 8. This CDR3 is 16 amino acids long. CDR3 protein: CASSIFQGGYNSPLHF. CDR3 in DNA: TGTGCCAGCAGTATATTTCAGGGGGGGTATAATTCACCCCTCCACTTT.

The J gene is TRBJ2-5, the V gene TRBV12-3 or TRBV12-4, with D possibly being TRBD2 (5 bases). The CDR3 spans 16 residues. The germline V and J ends were trimmed by 2 bases and 0 bases, with 13 bases remaining between them. The CDR3 protein is CASSLPGKRYQETQYF. In nucleotides, the CDR3 is TGTGCCAGCAGTTTACCGGGGAAGAGGTACCAAGAGACCCAGTACTTC.

This clonotype appeared a few times. The chain couples TRBV12-3 or TRBV12-4 to TRBJ1-5; perhaps TRBD1 as D (5 bases). The CDR3 extends over 13 amino acids. V was shortened by 8 bases and J by 5 bases, with 13 bases between the two germline ends. In DNA form, the CDR3 reads TGTGCCAGCCAAACAGGTTCCGATCAGCCCCAGCATTTT. Encoded protein: CASQTGSDQPQHF.

This clonotype was picked up a small number of times. The rearrangement uses TRBV12-3 or TRBV12-4 and TRBJ2-6; D is possibly TRBD2 (5 bases). The V end was cut by 3 bases, the J end by 1 base, with 7 bases between. The CDR3 loop spans 15 amino acids. The CDR3 region is CASSFGESGANVLTF. DNA for the CDR3: TGTGCCAGCAGTTTTGGGGAGTCTGGGGCCAACGTCCTGACTTTC.

This clonotype was seen only a few times. This rearrangement joins TRBV6-1 to TRBJ2-7; D possibly uses TRBD1 or TRBD2 (6 bases each). The germline CDR1 and CDR2 sequences are MNHNS and SASEGT. This CDR3 region has 14 residues. Trimming left V 7 bases short and J 4 bases short, with 17 bases between. CDR3: CASTLGPGAYEQYF. The DNA of the CDR3 is TGTGCCAGCACTCTAGGTCCGGGGGCGTACGAGCAGTACTTC.

This clonotype was observed a handful of times. The chain couples TRBV20-1 to TRBJ2-1; the match to TRBD2 covers 13 bases. The germline gives CDR1 DFQATT, CDR2 SNEGSKA (reference sequence). V was clipped by 3 bases and J by 10 bases; unmatched bases: 9. This CDR3 has 15 residues. Here the CDR3 reads CSASKTSGRESEQFF. The CDR3 DNA reads TGCAGTGCTAGTAAAACTAGCGGGAGGGAAAGCGAGCAGTTCTTC.

The V gene is TRBV27, the J gene TRBJ2-3; D gene unclear. The length of the CDR3 is 15 residues. Between the trimmed V and J ends, which lost 4 bases and 0 bases, there was a span of 11 bases. The germline V gene encodes CDR1 MNHEY and CDR2 SMNVEV (reference sequence). The CDR3 bases are TGTGCCAGCAGTTACCGGTCCCCTAGCACAGATACGCAGTATTTT. Translated, it gives CASSYRSPSTDTQYF.